This paragraph reports one T cell receptor (beta chain). What this receptor recognizes is not known. Per-base quality was not reported, and no clone a single base away is much larger than it. Libraries of naive CD8 T cells were generated from about 21,000 to 970,000 sorted cells, with 10%, 30% or 50% of the purified RNA used. Naive CD8 T cells, defined as CD8+CD4-CCR7+CD45RA+, were FACS-sorted into RLT Plus buffer on a BD FACSAria II. To test detection sensitivity, Jurkat RNA equivalent to nine to ten TCR copies was spiked into samples of roughly 18,000-1,100,000 naive CD8 T cells. Enrichment of CD8 T cells was done with RosetteSep CD8+ T Cell Enrichment Cocktail plus Ficoll-Paque, and ACK red cell lysis came afterward. The data originate from a study of molecular identifiers for immune sequencing clone quantification (dated by TCRdb to 2017 to 2018). Describing the broader study: For a replicate experiment, RNA from around 20,000 or 99,000 naive CD8 T cells was divided into five aliquots, and four of the five aliquots were sequenced. This methods study benchmarked molecular-identifier clustering-based TCR repertoire sequencing (MIDCIRS) and TCR RNA copy counting, using CD8 T cells to do so. General conclusions and limits of the study: Around 2.8 recovered TCR RNA copies per cell were obtained by modeling, versus around 10 by digital PCR, implying a capture efficiency of 30% to 35%. When barcode sub-clustering was left out, chimeric consensus sequences inflated TCR diversity, with chimeras reaching as high as 47%. Highly expanded clone sizes could be underestimated if identical TCR molecules share a barcode. The naive libraries included spiked-in Jurkat TCR RNA (around nine copies' worth), and this Jurkat TCR RNA is not part of the donor repertoire. Clones above 20 RNA copies held over 97% of molecules in CMV-specific effector cells but under 1% in naive cells. Even against a background of around 950,000 naive CD8 T cells, spiked-in Jurkat TCR RNA amounting to a single cell's worth was reported to be detectable.

Library creation used PCR. Sequencing relied on an Illumina HiSeq 4000. Bulk TCR libraries were generated as previously described, with the TCR primers listed in Table S5 used. The Qiagen AllPrep DNA/RNA kit was used to purify total RNA. Before analysis, reads from multiple sequencing runs of the same library were pooled. As for the original processing: Reads were retained only if the reads had an exact TCR constant sequence, and the retained reads were trimmed to 150 nt and grouped according to their 12-nt molecular barcodes. Reads in each barcode group were sub-clustered using a 15% Levenshtein threshold, and a quality-weighted consensus sequence was built for each RNA molecule. Non-functional sequences were discarded, and so were lower-count sequences lying one edit away from another sequence. Based on fitting two negative binomial distributions, any barcode sub-cluster with under 20% of the maximum read count was discarded. TCRdb ran its own pipeline on the public reads, namely fastp trimming at Q25 and MiXCR clone calling, and kept in-frame beta chains. Records with the same CDR3 protein are collapsed into one entry carrying the most frequent genes and DNA. TCRdb assigned the V and J calls; the authors' analysis was not used. In this sample the table shows more than 70,000 distinct CDR3 sequences, 21% of which occur a single time. The ten most abundant clones make up about 0.95% of the sample.

CDR1 is given as SNHLY and CDR2 as FYNNEI, both from the germline V gene. V is trimmed back by 10 bases and J by 0 bases, and the junction contains 4 bases that no gene match accounts for. The cysteine opens and the phenylalanine closes a CDR3 of 14 amino acids. The kept DNA is CDR3 alone, 42 bases in frame from the first base. Specimen: naive CD8+ T cells from blood, with Jurkat cell RNA spiked in. Sample cell subset or site, as interpreted from the label and publication: FACS-sorted CD8+CD4-CCR7+CD45RA+ naive T cells. The chain joins TRBV2 to TRBJ2-3; 10 central nucleotides agree with TRBD2. The source is a human donor in good health. Some libraries in this study had Jurkat cell RNA spiked in. The CDR3 amino acid sequence is: CAKRAGGSTDTQYF. Here is the DNA: TGTGCCAAGAGAGCGGGGGGGAGCACAGATACGCAGTATTTT.